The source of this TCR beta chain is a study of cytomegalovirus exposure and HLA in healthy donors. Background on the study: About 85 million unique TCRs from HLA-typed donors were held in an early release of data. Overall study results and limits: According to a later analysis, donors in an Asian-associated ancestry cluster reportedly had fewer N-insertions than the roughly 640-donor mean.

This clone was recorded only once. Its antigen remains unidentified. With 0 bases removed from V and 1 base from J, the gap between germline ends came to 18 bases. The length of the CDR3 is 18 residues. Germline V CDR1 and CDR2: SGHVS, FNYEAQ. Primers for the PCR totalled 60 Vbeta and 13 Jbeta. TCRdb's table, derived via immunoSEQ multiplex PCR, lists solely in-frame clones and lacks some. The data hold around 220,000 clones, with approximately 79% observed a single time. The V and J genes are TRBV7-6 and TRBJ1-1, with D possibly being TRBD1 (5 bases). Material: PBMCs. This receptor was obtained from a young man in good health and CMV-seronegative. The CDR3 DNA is TGTGCCAGCAGCTTAGCGAGCAGGGAAGAATGGAGGAACACTGAAGCTTTCTTT. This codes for CASSLASREEWRNTEAFF.